The clone carrying this T cell receptor beta chain was counted only a few times. V was trimmed by 0 bases and J by 8 bases, leaving 11 bases between them. Per germline, CDR1 SGDLS and CDR2 YYNGEE. The CDR3 length is 14 residues. The data derive from a study of beta chain features in type 1 diabetes. Expressed TCRB transcripts got sequenced, as all isolated RNA was reverse transcribed. The protocol was immunoSEQ multiplex PCR, while the TCRdb copy is restricted to in-frame clones and leaves out a portion. The repertoire holds approximately 400,000 clones, with more than 12% as singletons. This sequence joins TRBV9 and TRBJ1-4; a possible D gene is TRBD1 (6 bases). Input material: naive CD4+ T cells from blood. The TCR was taken from a woman in her late teens or twenties in good health. As DNA, the CDR3 is TGTGCCAGCAGCGTAGCGACAGGTGGGGAAAAACTGTTTTTT. It specifies CASSVATGGEKLFF.